The 11 T cell receptor beta chains listed next were all sequenced from one sample in a study of T cells in Graves' hyperthyroidism and ophthalmopathy. Regions amplified from RNA transcripts were the TCR beta CDR3 regions. TCR CDR3 regions were first amplified by RT-PCR with HTBI primers. TCRdb ran MiXCR on the multiplex PCR reads and lists one entry per CDR3 protein. The table shows roughly 700,000 distinct CDR3 sequences, with 17% occurring only once. The sample taken for sequencing was blood. Receptors were obtained from a man aged 50 to 60 with Graves' hyperthyroidism.

This clonotype was counted between two and nine times. The chain joins TRBV3-1 to TRBJ1-2; 10 bases are a match to TRBD1. J was trimmed by 5 bases and V by 8 bases; bases with no gene match: 8. The germline V gene encodes CDR1 LGHDT and CDR2 YNNKEL (reference sequence). This CDR3 contains 14 residues. The CDR3 sequence: CASGRGTGVYGYTF. DNA for the CDR3: TGTGCCAGCGGAAGAGGGACAGGGGTGTATGGCTACACCTTC.

Ten or more counts support this clonotype. The V call is TRBV11-2, the J call TRBJ1-1, with a possible D match to TRBD1 (5 bases). V lost 0 bases, J lost 5 bases, and 13 bases lay in between. The length of the CDR3 is 15 residues. The germline gives CDR1 SGHAT, CDR2 FQNNGV. The CDR3 DNA reads as TGTGCCAGCAGCTTAGAGGCAGGGCGAGGGACTGAAGCTTTCTTT. Translated: CASSLEAGRGTEAFF.

This clonotype showed up just once. This could be a read error, since a much larger clone is one nucleotide away. The gene calls are TRBV10-3 and TRBJ2-7, with 7 positions matching TRBD2. From germline, CDR1 is ENHRY and CDR2 SYGVKD. The CDR3 sequence is 14 residues long. The trim removed 7 bases at V and 0 bases at J, leaving 6 bases unmatched. In DNA form, the CDR3 reads TGTGCCATCAATGGGGTAGCGGGCTCCTACGAGCAGTACTTC. Translation: CAINGVAGSYEQYF.

This clonotype came up a few times. V and J are TRBV25-1 and TRBJ2-5; 11 bases line up with TRBD1. CDR1 and CDR2 from the germline V gene are MGHDK and SYGVNS. This CDR3 contains 16 residues. The ends lost 6 bases at V and 5 bases at J; junction bases unmatched: 11. In DNA, the CDR3 is TGTGCCAGCAGCCCACACCAGGACAGGGGGCTCGAGACCCAGTACTTC. It codes for CASSPHQDRGLETQYF.

In its sample, this clonotype was seen many times. The chain carries TRBV12-3 or TRBV12-4 and TRBJ2-7; 11 positions match TRBD1. Unmatched junction bases numbered 9, after V lost 8 bases and J lost 3 bases. This CDR3 has 15 amino acids. CDR3 protein: CASQGQGASRYEQYF. The DNA for the CDR3 is TGTGCCAGCCAAGGACAGGGGGCGTCACGCTACGAGCAGTACTTC.

This clonotype has a single count. The chain has TRBV12-3 or TRBV12-4 and TRBJ1-1; possible D gene TRBD1, 6 bases. The CDR3 loop spans 16 amino acids. Trimming pared 1 base from V and 1 base from J, leaving 13 bases between. The CDR3 DNA reads as TGTGCCAGCAGTTTAGGGGTAGACAGGCCGAACACTGAAGCTTTCTTT. It specifies CASSLGVDRPNTEAFF.

This clonotype was recorded at least ten times. This rearrangement joins TRBV2 to TRBJ2-3, with 8 bases matching TRBD1. Germline-derived CDR1 and CDR2 are SNHLY and FYNNEI. J gave up 2 bases and V 6 bases, and 13 bases lay outside the gene matches. This CDR3 is built from 17 residues. CDR3 sequence reads: CASSGGRQGWNTDTQYF. DNA of the CDR3: TGTGCCAGCAGCGGAGGGAGACAGGGGTGGAACACAGATACGCAGTATTTT.

This clonotype was counted only a few times. The chain couples TRBV27 to TRBJ2-3; the match to TRBD1 covers 9 bases. The germline V gene has CDR1 MNHEY and CDR2 SMNVEV (reference sequence). Trimming removed 2 bases from V and 4 bases from J; junction bases left unmatched: 7. There are 16 residues in the CDR3. CDR3 nucleotide sequence: TGTGCCAGCAGTTTAGTCTGGACAGGGGTTCCAGATACGCAGTATTTT. It codes for CASSLVWTGVPDTQYF.

This clonotype was picked up a small number of times. The chain combines TRBV10-2 with TRBJ2-1; TRBD2 aligns across 12 bases. This CDR3 has 16 residues. Losses at the gene ends were 5 bases for V and 5 bases for J; bases not matched to a gene: 7. CDR1 and CDR2 (germline): WSHSY, SAAADI. The CDR3 here is CASSITSGRNDNEQFF. The CDR3 DNA is TGCGCCAGCAGTATTACTAGCGGGAGGAACGACAATGAGCAGTTCTTC.

In DNA form, the CDR3 reads TGTGCCAGTAGTTTCTTGGACGGACTGAACACTGAAGCTTTCTTT. It yields the protein CASSFLDGLNTEAFF. The J gene is TRBJ1-1, the V gene TRBV19; no reliable D call. The CDR3 has 15 residues. The V and J ends lost 5 bases and 0 bases respectively, with 13 bases between them. Germline CDR1 and CDR2: LNHDA and SQIVND (reference sequence).

This clonotype was picked up many times. This chain joins TRBV2 and TRBJ2-2; 8 bases match TRBD2. Germline assignment: CDR1 SNHLY and CDR2 FYNNEI. This CDR3 is 14 amino acids long. Trimming at V came to 10 bases and at J to 5 bases, leaving 9 bases not matched to a gene. In nucleotides, the CDR3 is TGTGCCACCAACCGGGAGGGTCGGACCGGGGAGCTGTTTTTT. It encodes CATNREGRTGELFF.